Presented here are 18 T cell receptor beta chains from one specimen sequenced in a study of T cell responses to AZD1222 COVID-19 vaccine. Clones were sequenced by immunoSEQ multiplex PCR, and TCRdb holds only the in-frame ones, with some missing. In the table there are about 110,000 clones, roughly 86% of which are singletons. The sample here was peripheral blood, taken on day 0 of AZD1222 vaccination. Receptors originate from an adult in good health.

This sequence joins TRBV5-5 and TRBJ1-2; D is uncertain. The CDR3 is 15 residues long. The V gene lost 5 bases and the J gene lost 4 bases, with 18 bases spanning the gap. Looked up from germline, CDR1 is SGHKS and CDR2 is YYEKEE (reference sequence). The CDR3 region is CASRKEYSQSYGYTF. DNA for the CDR3: TGTGCCAGCAGAAAGGAGTACTCTCAAAGCTATGGCTACACCTTC.

The rearrangement joins TRBV2 to TRBJ2-1; 10 bases line up with TRBD1. V lost 6 bases to trimming and J lost 6 bases; unmatched junction nucleotides: 5. This CDR3 comprises 14 residues. Germline V gene data show CDR1 as SNHLY and CDR2 as FYNNEI. CDR3 amino acids: CASSWGQGSNEQFF. Written as DNA, the CDR3 is TGTGCCAGCAGCTGGGGACAGGGGAGCAATGAGCAGTTCTTC.

The chain recombines TRBV24-1 with TRBJ1-5, with TRBD1 identical over 9 bases. V was clipped by 12 bases and J by 2 bases; unmatched bases: 13. This CDR3 is built from 16 residues. Germline V CDR1 and CDR2: KGHDR, SFDVKD. CDR3 residues: CASQTGTGNGNQPQHF. In DNA form, the CDR3 reads TGTGCCTCCCAGACCGGGACAGGGAACGGCAATCAGCCCCAGCATTTT.

This chain uses TRBV19 with TRBJ1-2, with a weak D call TRBD1 (6 bases). CDR1 and CDR2 from the germline V gene are LNHDA and SQIVND (reference sequence). The CDR3 runs to 15 residues. Trimming left V 6 bases short and J 3 bases short, with 17 bases between. The CDR3 reads CASRPGTGNYYGYTF. The CDR3 DNA follows: TGTGCCAGTAGGCCTGGAACAGGGAATTACTATGGCTACACCTTC.

CDR3: CASSARQGSYSPLHF. The CDR3 nucleotides read TGCGCCAGCAGCGCACGACAGGGGTCATATTCACCCCTCCACTTT. The chain uses TRBV5-1 and TRBJ1-6, with 8 positions matching TRBD1. V lost 4 bases, J lost 8 bases, and 8 bases stayed unmatched. The CDR3 extends over 15 amino acids. Germline V gene sequence: CDR1 SGHRS, CDR2 YFSETQ.

This rearrangement joins TRBV25-1 to TRBJ1-2; TRBD1 is a possible D gene (5 bases). V was clipped by 3 bases and J by 5 bases, with 10 bases between them. Germline assignment: CDR1 MGHDK and CDR2 SYGVNS. The length of the CDR3 is 13 residues. As DNA, the CDR3 is TGTGCCAGCAGTGAGGCAGGGACGTATGGCTACACCTTC. It encodes CASSEAGTYGYTF.

The rearrangement links TRBV6-2 or TRBV6-3 to TRBJ2-3; 8 bases map to TRBD1. CDR1 is MNHEY and CDR2 is SVGEGT in the germline V gene. Trimming removed 5 bases from V and 2 bases from J; junction bases left unmatched: 9. This CDR3 spans 16 amino acids. The CDR3 DNA is TGTGCCAGCAGTCGCCCAGGGGGCGCGGACACAGATACGCAGTATTTT. It codes for CASSRPGGADTDTQYF.

The rearrangement uses TRBV2 and TRBJ1-4; D gene uncertain. The CDR3 is made up of 12 amino acids. Trimming removed 3 bases from V and 5 bases from J, with 4 bases in between. The germline V gene encodes CDR1 SNHLY and CDR2 FYNNEI. DNA for the CDR3: TGTGCCAGCAGTGACCTAAATGAAAAACTGTTTTTT. Its translation is CASSDLNEKLFF. Filled out from reference TRBV2 and TRBJ1-4, the complete variable domain reads EPEVTQTPSHQVTQMGQEVILRCVPISNHLYFYWYRQILGQKVEFLVSFYNNEISEKSEIFDDQFSVERPDGSNFTLKIRSTKLEDSAMYFCASSDLNEKLFFGSGTQLSVL.

The V and J genes are TRBV7-3 and TRBJ2-2, with unresolved D. The CDR3 loop spans 14 amino acids. CDR1 is SGHTA, CDR2 FQGTGA, per germline. Trimming removed 1 base from V and 0 bases from J, with 3 bases in between. CDR3 sequence: CASSLRTNTGELFF. The CDR3 DNA reads as TGTGCCAGCAGCTTAAGGACGAACACCGGGGAGCTGTTTTTT.

The gene calls are TRBV15 and TRBJ1-4, with 9 bases fitting TRBD1. The ends lost 6 bases at V and 8 bases at J; junction bases unmatched: 4. The CDR3 extends over 13 amino acids. Germline CDR1 reads LNHNV; CDR2 reads YYDKDF (reference sequence). The CDR3, as DNA: TGTGCCACCAGTGGGACAGGGTCCGAAAAACTGTTTTTT. It codes for CATSGTGSEKLFF.

The V gene is TRBV6-1, the J gene TRBJ1-6; TRBD1 matches at 10 bases. Per the germline V gene, CDR1 is MNHNS and CDR2 is SASEGT. V lost 3 bases, J lost 10 bases, and 9 bases stayed unmatched. This CDR3 is 16 amino acids long. CDR3 DNA: TGTGCCAGCAGTGAGTTTCCCGGGACAGGGGTCTCACCCCTCCACTTT. It codes for CASSEFPGTGVSPLHF.

This clone has just a few counts. This chain links TRBV4-1 with TRBJ2-7, with 12 bases lining up with TRBD2. The germline gives CDR1 MGHRA, CDR2 YSYEKL. The CDR3 runs 16 residues. V shed 1 base, J shed 3 bases, and the junction held 4 bases outside the gene matches. The CDR3 reads CASSQGRTSGDYEQYF. DNA of the CDR3: TGCGCCAGCAGCCAAGGGCGGACTAGCGGGGACTACGAGCAGTACTTC.

This clone was seen a single time. The chain uses TRBV9 and TRBJ1-4, with a weak D call TRBD1 (6 bases). The CDR3 runs 14 residues. Germline CDR1 and CDR2: SGDLS and YYNGEE. Trimming took 3 bases from V and 8 from J, leaving 14 bases between them. CDR3 region: CASSEAGESEKLFF. In nucleotides, the CDR3 is TGTGCCAGCAGCGAAGCAGGGGAGAGCGAAAAACTGTTTTTT.

This clone appeared a single time. V and J are TRBV6-5 and TRBJ2-1, with a possible D match to TRBD1 (6 bases). Between the trimmed V and J ends, which lost 8 bases and 7 bases, there was a span of 18 bases. The CDR3 is 14 residues long. Germline V gene sequence: CDR1 MNHEY, CDR2 SVGAGI. The CDR3 region has the DNA TGTGCCAGCGACCAGGGGCACGGCAGAAATGAGCAGTTCTTC. Translating it yields CASDQGHGRNEQFF.

This clone has just a few counts. CDR3 loop: CASTLVRDSNQPQHF. CDR3 bases: TGTGCCAGCACTTTGGTCCGGGACAGCAATCAGCCCCAGCATTTT. V is TRBV6-6 and J is TRBJ1-5, with D possibly being TRBD1 (5 bases). Germline V gene data show CDR1 as MNHNY and CDR2 as SVGAGI (reference sequence). V lost 7 bases, J lost 1 base, and 14 bases lay in between. The CDR3 length is 15 residues.

This clone has only one observation. The chain recombines TRBV6-2 or TRBV6-3 with TRBJ2-1; D gene unclear. Germline-derived CDR1 and CDR2 are MNHEY and SVGEGT. This CDR3 has 12 residues. V gave up 0 bases and J gave up 9 bases, with 6 bases separating them. The CDR3 loop reads CASSYSMVEQFF. The DNA for the CDR3 is TGTGCCAGCAGTTACTCGATGGTTGAGCAGTTCTTC.

The V call is TRBV12-3 or TRBV12-4, the J call TRBJ2-7, with a possible D match to TRBD1 (8 bases). CDR3 size: 13 residues. Trimming removed 6 bases at V and 6 bases at J, with 15 bases between. For the CDR3, the DNA is TGTGCCAGCAGCCCGACAGGGGAGGGCGAGCAGTACTTC. It encodes CASSPTGEGEQYF.

This chain links TRBV5-1 with TRBJ1-6; D remains ambiguous. The CDR3 has 13 amino acids. From germline, CDR1 is SGHRS and CDR2 YFSETQ. V was clipped by 4 bases and J by 11 bases, with 13 bases between them. The CDR3 spells CASSVTGDPPLHF. Written as DNA, the CDR3 is TGCGCCAGCAGCGTGACGGGCGATCCACCCCTCCACTTT.